Listed below are T cell receptor beta chains from one sample, sequenced in a study of blood T cell repertoires in COVID-19. Sequencing was performed with immunoSEQ multiplex PCR; in TCRdb, only in-frame clones are kept and a portion is missing. This repertoire shows 150,000 to 200,000 clones, more than 80% found once; its top ten account for approximately 7.3%. Sequenced: peripheral blood. These receptors all stem from a human donor in a cohort sampled during active COVID-19. Both conserved end residues are trimmed from each CDR3. Where a row states a size, it is once, few, many or the class of an expanded clone; other rows omit it.

>TRBV6-5|NA|TRBJ2-7
ASSFRRTQSYEQY
>TRBV30|NA|TRBJ1-2
AWSGGRTYGYT
>TRBV3-1/TRBV3-2|NA|TRBJ2-2
ASSYRTGWDTGELF
>TRBV27|NA|TRBJ1-4
ASSPRGQGYNEKLF
>TRBV18|NA|TRBJ2-7
ASSPDRGSFYEQY
>TRBV5-4|NA|TRBJ2-1
ASSLVLNEQF
>TRBV7-9|few|TRBJ2-7
ASSPGTGDYEQY
>TRBV6-2/TRBV6-3|NA|TRBJ1-1
ASSTRRDDTEAF
>TRBV7-9|NA|TRBJ2-1
ASSSDSLAPDNEQF
>TRBV29-1|NA|TRBJ1-1
SVEGRGSDTEAF
>TRBV2|NA|TRBJ1-2
ASRGVGGYT
>TRBV15|once|TRBJ1-1
ATSLDRSRTEAF
>TRBV13|once|TRBJ2-3
ASSPVRTSGGAGTDTQY
>TRBV27|NA|TRBJ2-7
ASSLSGRGWYEQY
>TRBV6-5|NA|TRBJ1-5
ASSWDRAYSNQPQH
>TRBV6-5|NA|TRBJ1-6
ASSYKGDIRSPLH
>TRBV19|few|TRBJ2-7
ASSMALTGSYEQY
>TRBV6-6|NA|TRBJ1-1
ASISGLWTEAF
>TRBV5-1|NA|TRBJ2-7
ASSLVGSDYEQY
>TRBV3-1/TRBV3-2|NA|TRBJ2-3
ASSQEGQGTDTQY
>TRBV9|NA|TRBJ1-6
ASSVGVWETDYNSPLH
>TRBV10-3|NA|TRBJ2-5
AISESSETQY
>TRBV9|NA|TRBJ2-2
ASSVENSGGPLSGELF
>TRBV2|NA|TRBJ1-5
ASSEGGLNQPQH
>TRBV5-1|NA|TRBJ2-3
ASYTPGVSDTQY
>TRBV13|NA|TRBJ1-3
ASSHGGGQYGNTIY
>TRBV19|NA|TRBJ1-5
ASDRGAGHQPQH
>TRBV7-3|NA|TRBJ2-7
ASSLMDSYEQY
>TRBV3-1/TRBV3-2|many|TRBJ1-2
ASSQVDRDSGYT
>TRBV12-3/TRBV12-4|few|TRBJ1-2
ASSLGDTYGYT
>TRBV7-8|NA|TRBJ1-4
ASSPRDPDEKLF
>TRBV30|NA|TRBJ2-7
AWAPGGQGSYEQY
>TRBV19|NA|TRBJ2-2
ASSLLAGGINTGELF
>TRBV3-1/TRBV3-2|NA|TRBJ1-3
ASSPGQSGNTIY
>TRBV4-1|NA|TRBJ1-3
ASSQDHSGNTIY
>TRBV3-1/TRBV3-2|NA|TRBJ2-2
ASSQAGGVGGTGELF
>TRBV7-8|NA|TRBJ1-2
ASSLSSTKAGAITYGYT